This entry lists 20 T cell receptor beta chains sequenced from one sample in a study of human T cells and chemical hapten exposure. Time point described: patch test 3, about 24 weeks after DPC sensitization. Treatment in this sample: therapeutic diphenylcyclopropenone sensitization with weekly scalp DPC. One entry per CDR3 protein, called by TCRdb with MiXCR from the RACE reads. Here the sample spans tens of thousands of distinct CDR3 sequences, roughly 10% being singletons. This material consisted of whole blood, taken in connection with sensitization to the hapten diphenylcyclopropenone (DPC). The receptor set was obtained from a woman aged 45 to 65 with alopecia areata. Some clones in this sample may be carry-over from other donors' samples.

Concerning this clonotype: At one boundary the junction diverges from the germline segment, which might be a read error. The chain joins TRBV7-2 to TRBJ2-7; D gene unclear. The CDR3 contains 12 residues. Germline V gives CDR1 SGHTA, CDR2 FQGNSA. CDR3 protein: CASSLISHERYF. The CDR3 nucleotides are TGTGCCAGCAGCTTAATCAGCCACGAGCGGTACTTC. Using reference TRBV7-2 and TRBJ2-7 for the parts outside the CDR3, the full variable domain is GAGVSQSPSNKVTEKGKDVELRCDPISGHTALYWYRQSLGQGLEFLIYFQGNSAPDKSGLPSDRFSAERTGGSVSTLTIQRTQQEDSAVYLCASSLISHERYFGPGTRLTVT.

To note about this clonotype: One base away lies a much larger clone, so this may be a sequencing read error. This chain links TRBV2 with TRBJ2-7; 10 bases line up with TRBD1. Germline loops: CDR1 SNHLY, CDR2 FYNNEI. This CDR3 is built from 15 residues. CDR3 protein: CASSDRDRGSYVQYF. The CDR3 coding sequence is TGTGCCAGCAGTGACCGGGACAGGGGATCCTACGTGCAGTACTTC.

This clonotype was picked up many times. The CDR3 loop reads CASSPERVTQYF. The CDR3 DNA reads TGTGCCAGCAGTCCGGAAAGGGTGACCCAGTACTTC. The V and J genes are TRBV27 and TRBJ2-5, with D uncertain. This CDR3 is built from 12 residues. V was pared by 5 bases and J by 7 bases, with 11 bases between. Per germline, CDR1 MNHEY and CDR2 SMNVEV (reference sequence).

This clonotype was found many times. This chain uses TRBV10-3 with TRBJ1-2, with D tentatively TRBD1 (5 bases). Germline CDR1 is ENHRY and CDR2 is SYGVKD. The CDR3 contains 14 residues. V lost 5 bases and J lost 8, with 18 bases in between. This CDR3 is CAISSTALMEGYTF. Here the CDR3 DNA reads TGTGCCATCAGTTCGACAGCGCTAATGGAGGGCTACACCTTC.

The table lists this clonotype with many counts. The chain combines TRBV24-1 with TRBJ1-2, with D perhaps matching TRBD1 (6 bases). V was cut by 3 bases and J by 2 bases, with 12 bases left in between. The CDR3 covers 15 residues. Per germline, CDR1 KGHDR and CDR2 SFDVKD. This chain's CDR3 is CATSDDAGTNYGYTF. The CDR3, as DNA: TGTGCCACCAGTGATGATGCAGGGACAAACTATGGCTACACCTTC.

Notes on this clonotype: The junction departs from germline at one end; a sequencing error may be responsible. V and J are TRBV12-3 or TRBV12-4 and TRBJ2-4; D not resolved. This CDR3 has 11 amino acids. The CDR3 spells CASIKVLVQNF. CDR3 bases: TGTGCCAGCATTAAGGTACTTGTACAAAACTTC.

This chain connects TRBV25-1 to TRBJ2-3, with D possibly TRBD1 on 6 matching bases. V shed 1 base and J shed 4 bases, with 15 bases lying between them. The germline V gene encodes CDR1 MGHDK and CDR2 SYGVNS. This CDR3 is built from 16 residues. For the CDR3, the DNA is TGTGCCAGCAGTGAATCTATCAGGGGACGCGCAGATACGCAGTATTTT. Its protein is CASSESIRGRADTQYF.

Concerning this clonotype itself: One base away lies a much larger clone, so this may be a sequencing read error. The chain joins TRBV5-6 to TRBJ2-1; D possibly matches TRBD1 or TRBD2 (5 bases each). The CDR3 length is 16 residues. Looked up from germline, CDR1 is SGHDT and CDR2 is YYEEEE. Trimming took off 3 bases at V and 8 bases at J, with 21 bases between the two ends. CDR3 coding DNA: TGTGCCAGCAGCTCGGAGGCCGGGACGACCCTCGATGAGCAGTTCTTC. Translation: CASSSEAGTTLDEQFF.

This clonotype was observed a few times. This chain uses TRBV11-2 with TRBJ2-7; D call uncertain. The CDR3 runs to 16 residues. Trimming shortened V by 5 bases and J by 6 bases, and 23 bases separated the two germline ends. Germline V lookup: CDR1 SGHAT, CDR2 FQNNGV. The CDR3 DNA follows: TGTGCCAGCAGCGTAAGCCTGAGACAATCCGGCCTCGAGCAGTACTTC. Translated: CASSVSLRQSGLEQYF.

This clonotype was found a few times. The chain employs TRBV20-1 and TRBJ2-5; 11 bases match TRBD2. This CDR3 is built from 17 residues. After removal of 0 bases from V and 4 bases from J, the junction contained 10 bases not matched to a gene. Germline-derived CDR1 and CDR2 are DFQATT and SNEGSKA (reference sequence). CDR3 loop: CSARDLVSGRAGETQYF. DNA of the CDR3: TGCAGTGCTAGAGATCTGGTTAGCGGGAGGGCCGGAGAGACCCAGTACTTC.

The chain is built from TRBV18 and TRBJ2-3, with TRBD1 identical over 8 bases. Per the germline V gene, CDR1 is KGHSH and CDR2 is LQKENI. This CDR3 region has 16 residues. Unmatched junction bases numbered 9, after V lost 3 bases and J lost 4 bases. The DNA of the CDR3 is TGTGCCAGCTCACCGAGAAGACAGGGGAGCTCAGATACGCAGTATTTT. Amino acid sequence: CASSPRRQGSSDTQYF.

The chain uses TRBV12-3 or TRBV12-4 and TRBJ1-2; D uncertain. CDR3 size: 14 residues. With 1 base removed from V and 8 bases from J, the gap between germline ends came to 14 bases. Here the CDR3 reads CASSLETRAIGYTF. The CDR3 DNA is TGTGCCAGCAGTTTAGAAACCCGGGCAATCGGCTACACCTTC.

This clonotype occurred many times. CDR3 in amino acids: CASSFGPSNYGYTF. The CDR3 nucleotides read TGTGCCAGCAGCTTCGGGCCATCTAACTATGGCTACACCTTC. The J gene is TRBJ1-2, the V gene TRBV7-2, with D uncertain. Trimming took off 3 bases at V and 0 bases at J, with 8 bases between the two ends. Germline CDR1 and CDR2: SGHTA and FQGNSA. The CDR3 extends over 14 amino acids.

At least ten counts were recorded for this clonotype. DNA for the CDR3: TGTGCCAGCAGCTTAGGCAGGGGGCGAACCGGGGAGCTGTTTTTT. As protein: CASSLGRGRTGELFF. The J gene is TRBJ2-2, the V gene TRBV7-3; TRBD1 aligns across 8 bases. The CDR3 length is 15 residues. Trimming took 2 bases from V and 5 from J; bases not matched to a gene: 4. Germline lookup yields CDR1 SGHTA and CDR2 FQGTGA.

The V and J genes are TRBV7-2 and TRBJ2-2; 9 positions agree with TRBD1. CDR3 size: 15 residues. V gave up 2 bases and J gave up 6 bases; unmatched junction bases: 4. Germline CDR1 reads SGHTA; CDR2 reads FQGNSA. CDR3 amino acids: CASSLLQGASGELFF. The CDR3 coding sequence is TGTGCCAGCAGCTTATTACAGGGGGCATCCGGGGAGCTGTTTTTT.

This clonotype has at least ten counts. The chain employs TRBV15 and TRBJ1-3, with 9 bases identical to TRBD1. Trimming at V came to 2 bases and at J to 7 bases, leaving 3 bases not matched to a gene. The germline CDR1 and CDR2 sequences are LNHNV and YYDKDF (reference sequence). This CDR3 is 14 amino acids long. The CDR3 spells CATSRRGQGNTIYF. DNA of the CDR3: TGTGCCACCAGCAGAAGAGGACAGGGGAACACCATATATTTT.

The rearrangement links TRBV7-6 to TRBJ2-7; 14 positions match TRBD2. This CDR3 region has 19 residues. Germline assignment: CDR1 SGHVS and CDR2 FNYEAQ. Germline trimming cut 4 bases from V and 2 bases from J; bases unmatched to any gene: 13. This chain's CDR3 is CASSYSSGLAGGLPYEQYF. In DNA, the CDR3 is TGTGCCAGCAGCTACAGTAGCGGACTAGCGGGAGGTTTACCCTACGAGCAGTACTTC.

This clonotype has ten or more counts. V and J are TRBV7-2 and TRBJ1-2; D remains unclear. Looked up from germline, CDR1 is SGHTA and CDR2 is FQGNSA. The CDR3 covers 14 residues. The V end was cut by 0 bases, the J end by 4 bases, with 9 bases between. CDR3 sequence (DNA): TGTGCCAGCAGCTTAGCTAGGGAGGTCTATGGCTACACCTTC. The encoded protein is CASSLAREVYGYTF.

CDR3 nucleotide sequence: TGCAGTGCGACCGGGACTAGCTCCTACAATGAGCAGTTCTTC. This gives the protein CSATGTSSYNEQFF. The rearrangement uses TRBV20-1 and TRBJ2-1; TRBD2 matches at 8 bases. Germline assignment: CDR1 DFQATT and CDR2 SNEGSKA (reference sequence). The CDR3 sequence is 14 residues long. V was pared by 6 bases and J by 0 bases, with 4 bases of the junction left unmatched.

This clonotype was detected ten times or more. The V call is TRBV19, the J call TRBJ2-5, with a possible D match to TRBD1 (6 bases). Germline V CDR1 and CDR2: LNHDA, SQIVND (reference sequence). This CDR3 contains 13 residues. The V gene lost 4 bases and the J gene lost 1 base, with 7 bases spanning the gap. This CDR3 is CASSTGAQETQYF. CDR3 in DNA: TGTGCCAGTAGTACAGGGGCCCAAGAGACCCAGTACTTC. Variable domain in full (rest from reference TRBV19 and TRBJ2-5): DGGITQSPKYLFRKEGQNVTLSCEQNLNHDAMYWYRQDPGQGLRLIYYSQIVNDFQKGDIAEGYSVSREKKESFPLTVTSAQKNPTAFYLCASSTGAQETQYFGPGTRLLVL.